This record looks at one T cell receptor (beta chain) sequence and its context. Generated by immunoSEQ multiplex PCR, the TCRdb table keeps only in-frame clones and is missing some. Altogether roughly 13,000 clones are present, 90% being singletons, with the ten largest covering 8.1%. From germline, CDR1 is KGHSH and CDR2 LQKENI. CDR3 length equals 16 residues. Germline trimming cut 0 bases from V and 7 bases from J; bases unmatched to any gene: 7. This entry is derived from a study of blood T cell repertoires in COVID-19. Looking at the study overall: COVID-19 samples from acute and convalescent phases originated in the United States, Italy and Spain.

The J gene is TRBJ1-4, the V gene TRBV18, with TRBD1 identical over 8 bases. The source material was peripheral blood. The source of this sequence is a human donor in a cohort sampled during active COVID-19. Here the CDR3 reads CASSPPGRTGSEKLFF. For the CDR3, the DNA is TGTGCCAGCTCACCACCGGGTCGGACAGGGAGTGAAAAACTGTTTTTT. Combining the CDR3 with reference TRBV18 and TRBJ1-4 gives the whole variable domain NAGVMQNPRHLVRRRGQEARLRCSPMKGHSHVYWYRQLPEEGLKFMVYLQKENIIDESGMPKERFSAEFPKEGPSILRIQQVVRGDSAAYFCASSPPGRTGSEKLFFGSGTQLSVL.